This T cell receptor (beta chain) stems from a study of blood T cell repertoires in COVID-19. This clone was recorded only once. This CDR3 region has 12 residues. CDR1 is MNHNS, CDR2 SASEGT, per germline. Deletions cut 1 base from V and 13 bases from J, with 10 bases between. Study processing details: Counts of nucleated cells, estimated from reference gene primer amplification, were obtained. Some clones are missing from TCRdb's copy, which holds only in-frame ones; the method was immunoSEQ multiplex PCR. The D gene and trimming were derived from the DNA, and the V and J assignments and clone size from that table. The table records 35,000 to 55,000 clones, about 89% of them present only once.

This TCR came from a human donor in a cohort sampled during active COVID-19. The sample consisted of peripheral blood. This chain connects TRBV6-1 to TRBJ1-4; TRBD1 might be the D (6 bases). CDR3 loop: CASSEDGGALFF. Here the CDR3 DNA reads TGTGCCAGCAGTGAAGATGGGGGCGCACTGTTTTTT.